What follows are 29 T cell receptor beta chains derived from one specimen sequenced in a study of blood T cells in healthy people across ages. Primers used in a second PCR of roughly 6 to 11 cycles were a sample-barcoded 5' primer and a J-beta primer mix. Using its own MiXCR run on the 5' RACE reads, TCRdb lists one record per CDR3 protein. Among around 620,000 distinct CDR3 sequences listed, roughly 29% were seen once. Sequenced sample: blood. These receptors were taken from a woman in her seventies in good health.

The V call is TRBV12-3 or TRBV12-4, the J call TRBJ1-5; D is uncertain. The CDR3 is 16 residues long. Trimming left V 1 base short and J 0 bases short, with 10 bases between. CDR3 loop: CASSLGPRYSNQPQHF. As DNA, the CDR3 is TGTGCCAGCAGTTTAGGACCGCGTTATAGCAATCAGCCCCAGCATTTT.

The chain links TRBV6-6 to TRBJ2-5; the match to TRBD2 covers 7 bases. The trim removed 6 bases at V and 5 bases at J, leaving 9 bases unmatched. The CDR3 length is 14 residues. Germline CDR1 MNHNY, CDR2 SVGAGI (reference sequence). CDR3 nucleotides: TGTGCCAGCAGCCCTCAGGGAGGGGTGGAGACCCAGTACTTC. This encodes CASSPQGGVETQYF.

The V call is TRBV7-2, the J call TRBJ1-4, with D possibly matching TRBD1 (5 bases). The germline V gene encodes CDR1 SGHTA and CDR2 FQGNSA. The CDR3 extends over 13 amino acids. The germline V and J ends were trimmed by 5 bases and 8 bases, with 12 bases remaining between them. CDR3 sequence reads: CASSKNGGEKLFF. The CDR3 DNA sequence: TGTGCCAGCAGCAAAAACGGGGGGGAAAAACTGTTTTTT.

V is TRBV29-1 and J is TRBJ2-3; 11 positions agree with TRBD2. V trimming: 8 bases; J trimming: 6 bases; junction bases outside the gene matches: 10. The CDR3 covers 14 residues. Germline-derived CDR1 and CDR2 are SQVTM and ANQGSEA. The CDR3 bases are TGCAGCTCCCTGGGTAGCGGGGGGGAGGATACGCAGTATTTT. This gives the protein CSSLGSGGEDTQYF.

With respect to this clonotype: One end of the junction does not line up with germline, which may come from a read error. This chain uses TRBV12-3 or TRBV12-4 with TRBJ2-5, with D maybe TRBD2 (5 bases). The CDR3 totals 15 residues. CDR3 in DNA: TGCGCCAGCAGCTTGGCCGGGATCTACCAAGAGACCCAGTACTTC. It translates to CASSLAGIYQETQYF.

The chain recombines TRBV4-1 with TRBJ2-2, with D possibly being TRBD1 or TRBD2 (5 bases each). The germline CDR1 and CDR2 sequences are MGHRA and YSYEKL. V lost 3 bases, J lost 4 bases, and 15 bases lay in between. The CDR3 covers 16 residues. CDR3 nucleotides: TGCGCCAGCAGCCACGGGGCCCGATCTGGCACCGGGGAGCTGTTTTTT. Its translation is CASSHGARSGTGELFF.

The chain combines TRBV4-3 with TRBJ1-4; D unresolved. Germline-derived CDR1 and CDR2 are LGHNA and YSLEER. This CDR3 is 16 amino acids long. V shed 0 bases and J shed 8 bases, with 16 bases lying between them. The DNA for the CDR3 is TGCGCCAGCAGCCAAGAAAAGGGATACGTGGGGGAAAAACTGTTTTTT. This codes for CASSQEKGYVGEKLFF.

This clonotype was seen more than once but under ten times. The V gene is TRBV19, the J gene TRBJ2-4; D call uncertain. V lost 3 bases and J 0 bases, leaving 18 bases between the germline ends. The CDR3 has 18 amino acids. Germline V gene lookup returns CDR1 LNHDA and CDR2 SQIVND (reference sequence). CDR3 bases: TGTGCCAGTAGTATCAGGCCCCCTCAGTCCGAAGCCAAAAACATTCAGTACTTC. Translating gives CASSIRPPQSEAKNIQYF.

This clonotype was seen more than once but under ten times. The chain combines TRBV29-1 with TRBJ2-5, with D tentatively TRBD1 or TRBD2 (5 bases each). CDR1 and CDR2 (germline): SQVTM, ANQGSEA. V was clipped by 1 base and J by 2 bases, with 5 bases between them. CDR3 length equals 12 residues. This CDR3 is CSVEGGQETQYF. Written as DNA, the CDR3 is TGCAGCGTTGAAGGGGGGCAAGAGACCCAGTACTTC.

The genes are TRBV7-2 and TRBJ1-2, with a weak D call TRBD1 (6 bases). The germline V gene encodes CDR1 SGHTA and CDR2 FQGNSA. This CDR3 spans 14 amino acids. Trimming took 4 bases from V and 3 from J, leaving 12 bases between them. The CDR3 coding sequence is TGTGCCAGCAGCTCGCAGGGGAACGACTATGGCTACACCTTC. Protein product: CASSSQGNDYGYTF.

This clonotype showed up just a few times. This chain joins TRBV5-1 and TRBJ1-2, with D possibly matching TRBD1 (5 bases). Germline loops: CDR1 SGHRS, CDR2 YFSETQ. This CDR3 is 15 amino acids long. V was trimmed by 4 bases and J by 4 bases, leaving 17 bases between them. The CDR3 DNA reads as TGCGCCAGCAGCGCGGGACCCCGGGACCCCTATGGCTACACCTTC. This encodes CASSAGPRDPYGYTF.

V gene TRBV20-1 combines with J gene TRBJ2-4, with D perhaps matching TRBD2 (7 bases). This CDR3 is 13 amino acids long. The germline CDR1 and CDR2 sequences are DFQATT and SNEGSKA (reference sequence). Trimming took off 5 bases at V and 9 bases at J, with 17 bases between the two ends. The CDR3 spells CSAERGEGVIQYF. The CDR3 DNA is TGCAGTGCTGAGAGGGGGGAGGGAGTCATTCAGTACTTC.

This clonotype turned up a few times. The CDR3 DNA is TGTGCCAGCAGCTTAAATTCGGCTAGCACAGATACGCAGTATTTT. Its translation: CASSLNSASTDTQYF. The rearrangement joins TRBV7-9 to TRBJ2-3; no firm D call. V shed 2 bases and J shed 0 bases, with 9 bases lying between them. The CDR3 has 15 residues. Per germline, CDR1 SEHNR and CDR2 FQNEAQ (reference sequence).

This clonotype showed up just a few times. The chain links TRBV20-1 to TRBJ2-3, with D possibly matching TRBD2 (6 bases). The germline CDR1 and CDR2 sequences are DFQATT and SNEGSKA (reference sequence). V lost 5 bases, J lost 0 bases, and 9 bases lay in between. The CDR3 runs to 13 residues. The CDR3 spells CSACGGSTDTQYF. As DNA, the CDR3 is TGCAGTGCTTGTGGGGGGAGCACAGATACGCAGTATTTT.

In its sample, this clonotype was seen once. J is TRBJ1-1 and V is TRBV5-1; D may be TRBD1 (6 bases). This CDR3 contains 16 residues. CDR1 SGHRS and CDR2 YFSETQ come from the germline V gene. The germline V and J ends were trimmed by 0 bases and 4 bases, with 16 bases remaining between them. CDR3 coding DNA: TGCGCCAGCAGCTTGGGAGGGGGAGCGGTCGGCACTGAAGCTTTCTTT. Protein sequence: CASSLGGGAVGTEAFF.

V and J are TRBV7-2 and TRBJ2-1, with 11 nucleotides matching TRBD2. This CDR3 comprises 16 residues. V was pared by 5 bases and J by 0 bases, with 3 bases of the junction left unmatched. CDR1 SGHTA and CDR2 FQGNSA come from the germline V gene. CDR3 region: CASSEGLAVSYNEQFF. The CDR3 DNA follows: TGTGCCAGCAGCGAGGGACTAGCGGTCTCCTACAATGAGCAGTTCTTC.

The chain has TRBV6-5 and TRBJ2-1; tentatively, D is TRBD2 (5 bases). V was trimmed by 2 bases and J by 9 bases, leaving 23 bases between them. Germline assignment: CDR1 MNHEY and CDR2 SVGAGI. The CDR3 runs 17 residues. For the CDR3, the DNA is TGTGCCAGCAGTTACCTACGGACGGGGAATGCGAAGACTGAGCAGTTCTTC. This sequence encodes CASSYLRTGNAKTEQFF.

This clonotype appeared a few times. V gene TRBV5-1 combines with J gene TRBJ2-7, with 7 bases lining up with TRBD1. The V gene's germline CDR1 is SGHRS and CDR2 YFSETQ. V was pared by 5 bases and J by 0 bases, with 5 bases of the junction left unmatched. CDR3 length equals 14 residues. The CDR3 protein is CASSLQGVSYEQYF. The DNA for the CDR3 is TGCGCCAGCAGTCTTCAGGGGGTCTCCTACGAGCAGTACTTC.

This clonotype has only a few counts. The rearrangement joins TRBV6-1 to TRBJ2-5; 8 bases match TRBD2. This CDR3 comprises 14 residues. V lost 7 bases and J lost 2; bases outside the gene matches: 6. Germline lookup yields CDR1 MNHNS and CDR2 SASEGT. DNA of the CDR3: TGTGCCAGCATGCTACGGGGGGGTCAAGAGACCCAGTACTTC. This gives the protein CASMLRGGQETQYF.

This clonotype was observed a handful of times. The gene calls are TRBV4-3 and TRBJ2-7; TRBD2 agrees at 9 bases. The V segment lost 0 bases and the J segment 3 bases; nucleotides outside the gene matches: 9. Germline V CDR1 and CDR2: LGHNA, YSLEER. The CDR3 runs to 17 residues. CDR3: CASSQDKRASGNYEQYF. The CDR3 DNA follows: TGCGCCAGCAGCCAAGATAAGAGGGCTAGCGGGAACTACGAGCAGTACTTC.

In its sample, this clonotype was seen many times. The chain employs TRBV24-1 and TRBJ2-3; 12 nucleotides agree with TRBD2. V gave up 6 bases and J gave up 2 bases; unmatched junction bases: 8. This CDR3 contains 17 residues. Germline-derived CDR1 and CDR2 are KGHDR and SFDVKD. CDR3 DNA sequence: TGTGCCACCAGTCGGCCTAGCGGGGGGGCGTACACAGATACGCAGTATTTT. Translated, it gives CATSRPSGGAYTDTQYF.

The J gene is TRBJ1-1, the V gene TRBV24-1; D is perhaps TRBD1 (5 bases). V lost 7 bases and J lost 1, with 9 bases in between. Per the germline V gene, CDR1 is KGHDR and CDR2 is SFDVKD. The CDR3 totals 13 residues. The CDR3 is CATRTETNTEAFF. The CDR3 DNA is TGTGCCACCAGGACAGAGACGAACACTGAAGCTTTCTTT.

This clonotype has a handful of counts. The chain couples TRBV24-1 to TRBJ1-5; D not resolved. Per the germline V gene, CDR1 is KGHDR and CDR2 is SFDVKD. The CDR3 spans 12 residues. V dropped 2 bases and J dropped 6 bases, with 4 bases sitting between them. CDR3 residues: CATSDSGQPQHF. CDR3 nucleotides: TGTGCCACCAGTGATTCAGGTCAGCCCCAGCATTTT.

CDR3 DNA: TGTGCCAGCAACACGGACAACTACCAAGAGACCCAGTACTTC. Translation gives CASNTDNYQETQYF. This chain connects TRBV9 to TRBJ2-5; a weak D match, TRBD1 (5 bases). Between the trimmed V and J ends, which lost 6 bases and 0 bases, there was a span of 12 bases. Germline CDR1 SGDLS, CDR2 YYNGEE. This CDR3 contains 14 residues.

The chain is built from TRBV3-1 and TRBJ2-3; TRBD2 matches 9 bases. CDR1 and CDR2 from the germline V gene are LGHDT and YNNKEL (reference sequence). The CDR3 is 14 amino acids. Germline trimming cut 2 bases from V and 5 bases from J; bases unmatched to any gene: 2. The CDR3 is CASSQQTSGDTQYF. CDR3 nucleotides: TGTGCCAGCAGCCAACAGACTAGCGGAGATACGCAGTATTTT.

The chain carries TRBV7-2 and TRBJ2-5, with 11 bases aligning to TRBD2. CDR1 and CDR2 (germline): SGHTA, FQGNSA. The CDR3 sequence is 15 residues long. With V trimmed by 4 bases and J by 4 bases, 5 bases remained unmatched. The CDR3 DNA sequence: TGTGCCAGCAGCTCGACTAGCGGGGCGGCAGAGACCCAGTACTTC. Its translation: CASSSTSGAAETQYF. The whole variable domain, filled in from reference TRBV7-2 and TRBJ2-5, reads GAGVSQSPSNKVTEKGKDVELRCDPISGHTALYWYRQSLGQGLEFLIYFQGNSAPDKSGLPSDRFSAERTGGSVSTLTIQRTQQEDSAVYLCASSSTSGAAETQYFGPGTRLLVL.

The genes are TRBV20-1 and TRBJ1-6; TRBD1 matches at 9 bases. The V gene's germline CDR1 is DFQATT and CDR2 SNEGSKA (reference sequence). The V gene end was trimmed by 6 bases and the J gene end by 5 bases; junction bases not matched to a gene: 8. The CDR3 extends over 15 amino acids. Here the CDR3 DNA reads TGCAGTGCCCTCAAACAGGGGGCGAATAATTCACCCCTCCACTTT. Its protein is CSALKQGANNSPLHF.

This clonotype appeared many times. Written as DNA, the CDR3 is TGTGCCAGTAGTGGACAGGGATGGAACATTCAGTACTTC. As protein: CASSGQGWNIQYF. This rearrangement joins TRBV19 to TRBJ2-4; 8 bases are shared with TRBD1. Germline V gene data show CDR1 as LNHDA and CDR2 as SQIVND (reference sequence). After removal of 5 bases from V and 7 bases from J, the junction contained 4 bases not matched to a gene. This CDR3 region has 13 residues. The variable domain in full, with the rest retrieved from reference TRBV19 and TRBJ2-4, is DGGITQSPKYLFRKEGQNVTLSCEQNLNHDAMYWYRQDPGQGLRLIYYSQIVNDFQKGDIAEGYSVSREKKESFPLTVTSAQKNPTAFYLCASSGQGWNIQYFGAGTRLSVL.

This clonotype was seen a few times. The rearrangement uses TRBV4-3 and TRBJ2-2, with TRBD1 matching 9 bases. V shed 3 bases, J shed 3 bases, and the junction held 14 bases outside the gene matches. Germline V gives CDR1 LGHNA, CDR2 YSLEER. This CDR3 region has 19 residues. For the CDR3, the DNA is TGCGCCAGCAGCCACCGAAAGATCGGGACAGGGTTCCACACCGGGGAGCTGTTTTTT. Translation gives CASSHRKIGTGFHTGELFF.